A single sample gave rise to the 27 T cell receptor beta chains below, sequenced in a study of monozygotic twins with inflammatory bowel disease. TCRdb re-called the 5' RACE reads, yielding one record per CDR3 amino acid sequence without DNA. Recorded for this sample: 300,000 to 450,000 distinct CDR3 sequences. The specimen sequenced was blood. These receptors originate from a human donor with ulcerative colitis or Crohn's disease, or a healthy co-twin of an affected twin (not recorded which).

The CDR3 here is CASSHGTGNNEQFF. The J gene is TRBJ2-1, the V gene TRBV4-3; absent DNA, TCRdb's TRBD1 call cannot be checked. The CDR3 length is 14 residues. Germline V gene sequence: CDR1 LGHNA, CDR2 YSLEER.

V and J are TRBV7-6 and TRBJ2-5; TCRdb outputs TRBD2, but without DNA this stays unchecked. Germline CDR1 SGHVS, CDR2 FNYEAQ. The CDR3 is 13 amino acids. The CDR3 is CASSPGRVETQYF.

This chain uses TRBV24-1 with TRBJ2-5. This CDR3 spans 16 amino acids. Germline V gene lookup returns CDR1 KGHDR and CDR2 SFDVKD. The chain's CDR3 is CATSDPVGGDQETQYF.

V is TRBV7-6 and J is TRBJ1-6. The CDR3 totals 15 residues. Germline V gives CDR1 SGHVS, CDR2 FNYEAQ. The CDR3 loop is CASSHRDFYNSPLHF.

J is TRBJ2-5 and V is TRBV7-2; the TCRdb call, TRBD1, lacks DNA for checking. Germline V gives CDR1 SGHTA, CDR2 FQGNSA. This CDR3 has 14 amino acids. This CDR3 reads CASSSQTGFETQYF.

The chain has TRBV12-3 or TRBV12-4 and TRBJ1-5; TCRdb returns TRBD1, unconfirmable since there is no DNA. The CDR3 contains 15 residues. The CDR3 loop reads CASSATGGLNQPQHF.

The rearrangement uses TRBV4-2 and TRBJ2-3; TCRdb reports TRBD2, a call that lacks DNA to check it against. The CDR3 totals 16 residues. Germline V lookup: CDR1 LGHNA, CDR2 YNFKEQ. The CDR3 sequence is CASSQDPGLAGGTQYF.

The V and J genes are TRBV5-1 and TRBJ1-1; TCRdb indicates TRBD1, and absent DNA this call remains unverified. Looked up from germline, CDR1 is SGHRS and CDR2 is YFSETQ. The CDR3 is 16 residues long. The CDR3: CASNPGGRPQNTEAFF.

The chain joins TRBV6-5 to TRBJ1-2; TCRdb indicates TRBD1, and absent DNA this call remains unverified. The V gene's germline CDR1 is MNHEY and CDR2 SVGAGI. The CDR3 totals 16 residues. This chain's CDR3 is CASSYLAGEGNYGYTF.

The gene calls are TRBV12-5 and TRBJ1-5; TCRdb selects TRBD1, and the lack of DNA leaves this call unchecked. CDR3 length equals 15 residues. Germline V gene sequence: CDR1 LGHNT, CDR2 FRNRAP. The CDR3: CASGTGQSVGQPQHF. The whole variable domain, filled in from reference TRBV12-5 and TRBJ1-5, reads DARVTQTPRHKVTEMGQEVTMRCQPILGHNTVFWYRQTMMQGLELLAYFRNRAPLDDSGMPKDRFSAEMPDATLATLKIQPSEPRDSAVYFCASGTGQSVGQPQHFGDGTRLSIL.

The rearrangement joins TRBV6-1 to TRBJ2-1. CDR1 and CDR2 from the germline V gene are MNHNS and SASEGT. This CDR3 has 16 residues. CDR3: CASSGLEGSSYNEQFF.

This chain connects TRBV5-1 to TRBJ1-4. The CDR3 is 15 amino acids. Germline CDR1 SGHRS, CDR2 YFSETQ. CDR3 sequence reads: CASSLGRPGNEKLFF.

The genes are TRBV18 and TRBJ1-5; TCRdb gives TRBD1 as the D gene, but with no DNA this cannot be confirmed. CDR3 length: 17 amino acids. Germline V gives CDR1 KGHSH, CDR2 LQKENI. CDR3 sequence reads: CASSPSLWRGSNQPQHF.

This CDR3 is CASSPWTVQSKNIQYF. The chain employs TRBV6-2 or TRBV6-3 and TRBJ2-4; the D gene TCRdb calls, TRBD1, cannot be checked with no DNA. From germline, CDR1 is MNHEY and CDR2 SVGEGT. The CDR3 covers 16 residues.

CDR3 residues: CASSFYGSAEETQYF. The chain has TRBV5-5 and TRBJ2-5; TCRdb indicates TRBD2, and absent DNA this call remains unverified. The CDR3 is 15 residues long. Germline CDR1 and CDR2: SGHKS and YYEKEE (reference sequence).

This chain connects TRBV5-1 to TRBJ1-2; TCRdb indicates TRBD1, and absent DNA this call remains unverified. Germline loops: CDR1 SGHRS, CDR2 YFSETQ. The CDR3 sequence is 15 residues long. CDR3: CASSLASGTSYGYTF.

V and J are TRBV5-1 and TRBJ1-6. The CDR3 length is 14 residues. Germline CDR1 and CDR2: SGHRS and YFSETQ. The CDR3 here is CASSWGTLNSPLHF.

V and J are TRBV5-1 and TRBJ2-3; TCRdb's D gene call, TRBD2, goes unchecked for lack of DNA. This CDR3 region has 17 residues. Per germline, CDR1 SGHRS and CDR2 YFSETQ. This CDR3 is CASSLDPLAGGSDTQYF.

CDR3 region: CASSSPQTGVSNQPQHF. V gene TRBV6-5 combines with J gene TRBJ1-5; TCRdb reports TRBD1, a call that lacks DNA to check it against. The germline CDR1 and CDR2 sequences are MNHEY and SVGAGI. The CDR3 runs to 17 residues.

The chain combines TRBV7-2 with TRBJ2-5; the TCRdb D gene call, TRBD2, has no DNA to confirm it. The V gene's germline CDR1 is SGHTA and CDR2 FQGNSA. This CDR3 region has 15 residues. CDR3: CASSFLAGGIETQYF.

The J gene is TRBJ1-2, the V gene TRBV5-1. This CDR3 is built from 13 residues. Germline loops: CDR1 SGHRS, CDR2 YFSETQ. The CDR3 protein is CASSSPNLRGYTF.

This chain connects TRBV7-2 to TRBJ2-2; TCRdb proposes TRBD1, but this gene call is untestable without DNA. The CDR3 is 13 amino acids. Germline values: CDR1 SGHTA, CDR2 FQGNSA. This chain's CDR3 is CASSFIRDGELFF.

The chain combines TRBV7-2 with TRBJ1-4. This CDR3 contains 14 residues. Germline CDR1 reads SGHTA; CDR2 reads FQGNSA. The CDR3 region is CASSPYLIREKLFF.

V is TRBV7-9 and J is TRBJ2-2; the TCRdb call, TRBD1, lacks DNA for checking. Germline loops: CDR1 SEHNR, CDR2 FQNEAQ (reference sequence). The CDR3 is made up of 13 amino acids. Here the CDR3 reads CASNGGSAGELFF.

The CDR3 loop reads CSAIDGYNEQFF. The genes are TRBV20-1 and TRBJ2-1. The CDR3 totals 12 residues. Germline lookup yields CDR1 DFQATT and CDR2 SNEGSKA (reference sequence).

This sequence joins TRBV27 and TRBJ2-1; no DNA is available, so the TRBD2 call from TCRdb remains unchecked. From germline, CDR1 is MNHEY and CDR2 SMNVEV (reference sequence). CDR3 size: 17 residues. This CDR3 reads CASSLFPLAGGVDEQFF.

The CDR3 here is CASSLADSGANVLTF. The chain has TRBV5-1 and TRBJ2-6. The CDR3 length is 15 residues. Germline V lookup: CDR1 SGHRS, CDR2 YFSETQ.